This T cell receptor (beta chain) was captured by sequencing in a study of cytomegalovirus exposure and HLA in healthy donors. General study findings and limits: Across donors, sequencing depth was assumed by presence/absence analyses to be roughly uniform.

PCR primers comprised 60 Vbeta and 13 Jbeta primers. The assay was immunoSEQ multiplex PCR, and TCRdb's table has in-frame clones only and misses some. The sample carries about 110,000 clones, more than 65% recorded once. Trimming took 4 bases from V and 0 from J; bases not matched to a gene: 9. CDR1 is LNHDA and CDR2 is SQIVND in the germline V gene (reference sequence). This CDR3 is built from 16 residues. As regards this clone: What it recognizes is unknown.

The sequenced material came from PBMCs. The sequence derives from a man aged 30 to 45 in good health and CMV-seropositive. J is TRBJ2-7 and V is TRBV19; the match to TRBD1 covers 7 bases. CDR3 in DNA: TGTGCCAGTAGTACATGGACAGGTTCAAGCTCCTACGAGCAGTACTTC. Protein product: CASSTWTGSSSYEQYF.